Described below is a single T cell receptor (beta chain) sequence and its context. Its antigen has not been determined. Base qualities are not recorded, but no much larger clone differs from it by a single base. TCRbeta CDR3 regions were amplified from genomic DNA by means of the immunoSEQ Assay, a bias-controlled multiplex PCR. The study's processing was this. The number of nucleated cells in each sample was estimated from the amplification of reference gene primers within the assay. To quantify the absolute abundance of each unique TCRbeta CDR3 rearrangement, sequence reads were collapsed and filtered. For each sample, productive Simpson clonality was calculated as the square root of Simpson's diversity index over productive rearrangements. TCRdb carries this immuneACCESS record with in-frame sequences only. Its versions omit some clonotypes, under half of them owing to an unresolved V gene in the studies checked, with the rest unexplained. The DNA was the basis for D and trimming; V, J and clone size are from that table. In all, the sample holds some 400,000 clones, and approximately 93% of those were seen once. The top ten constitute about 0.83% of the sample.

This specimen belongs to a study of blood T cell repertoires in COVID-19 (TCRdb year 2020). As for the study more broadly: Collaborator samples came from the United States, Italy and Spain and covered acute and convalescent phases of COVID-19. The samples were drawn from two sources: the first 160 participants of the ongoing ImmuneRACE study, and over 950 subjects contributed by 6 global collaborators. Where available, HLA class I and class II types were taken from metadata supplied by the sample provider and were not determined by assay-based typing. The repertoires were released in a freely available public database intended as a resource for research on the immune response to SARS-CoV-2. The sample metadata nearly always contained a de-identified subject ID, COVID-19 status, age in years and sex. The dataset comprised deeply sampled blood TCRbeta repertoires from subjects exposed to, actively infected with, or recovered from COVID-19. The material from the prospective study consisted of cDNA or gDNA derived from T cells, B-cell-depleted T cells, or PBMCs.

In the prospective study, participants were about 18 to 100 years old, resided in 24 geographic areas of the United States, and were enrolled through a virtual design. In the prospective study, cohorts were assigned on the basis of participant-reported clinical history obtained from a screening survey and a study questionnaire. Exposed participants were defined as having been in contact with someone with a PCR-confirmed or clinician-diagnosed COVID-19 case within 2 weeks of study entry. Each participant in the prospective study had whole blood, serum and a nasopharyngeal or oropharyngeal swab collected by mobile phlebotomists. Additional blood draws and questionnaires over an approximately two-month period could optionally be provided by prospective study participants. Blood samples from the prospective study were shipped frozen or at room temperature prior to DNA extraction. Results the study describes overall, beyond this receptor: Clinical and demographic metadata were provided uncurated, with the amount varying by source and participant.

CDR1 and CDR2, per the germline V gene, are SGHVS and FQNEAQ. The CDR3 covers 14 residues, taking in both the cysteine and the phenylalanine. The only DNA kept is the CDR3, 42 bases in frame from the first base. Trimming at the junction amounts to 5 bases on V and 0 bases on J, and the germline ends lie 9 bases apart. The sample was PBMCs or T cells enriched from blood (not recorded which). This TCR derives from a woman in her forties who had been exposed to COVID-19. This sequence uses TRBV7-8 and TRBJ2-3; TRBD1 could be the D gene, as 5 bases match. The sequenced DNA is TGTGCCAGCAGCGACAGCTTTAGCACAGATACGCAGTATTTT. Its protein is CASSDSFSTDTQYF.